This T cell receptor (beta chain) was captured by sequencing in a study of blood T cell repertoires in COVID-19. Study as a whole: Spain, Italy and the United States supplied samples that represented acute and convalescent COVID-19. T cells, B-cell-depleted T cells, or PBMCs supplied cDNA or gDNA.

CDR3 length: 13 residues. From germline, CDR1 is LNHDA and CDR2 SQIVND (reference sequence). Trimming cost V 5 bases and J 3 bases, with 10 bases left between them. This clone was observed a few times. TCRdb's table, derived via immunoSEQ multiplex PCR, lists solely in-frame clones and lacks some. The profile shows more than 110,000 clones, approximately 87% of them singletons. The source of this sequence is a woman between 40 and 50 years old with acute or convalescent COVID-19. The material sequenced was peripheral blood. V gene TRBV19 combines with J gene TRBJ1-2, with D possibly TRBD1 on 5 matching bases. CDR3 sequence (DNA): TGTGCCAGTAGTCCGACAGAGCACTATGGCTACACCTTC. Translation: CASSPTEHYGYTF. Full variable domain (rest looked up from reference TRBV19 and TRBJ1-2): DGGITQSPKYLFRKEGQNVTLSCEQNLNHDAMYWYRQDPGQGLRLIYYSQIVNDFQKGDIAEGYSVSREKKESFPLTVTSAQKNPTAFYLCASSPTEHYGYTFGSGTRLTVV.